The 17 T cell receptor beta chains below come from one sample, sequenced in a study of T-cell reconstitution after alpha-beta-depleted transplantation in children. Unique molecular identifiers were used to barcode this TCRbeta library. A single record per CDR3 protein comes from TCRdb applying MiXCR to the PCR reads. The sample shows fewer than 200,000 distinct CDR3 sequences, about 6.8% of them seen only once. Sample: PBMCs from the stem cell graft donor, taken from the stem cell graft. The origin of the receptors is a human donor who donated a stem cell graft to a child with Wiskott-Aldrich syndrome.

This clonotype was found many times. The chain combines TRBV11-2 with TRBJ2-1; weak D call: TRBD1 (5 bases). From germline, CDR1 is SGHAT and CDR2 FQNNGV. Trimming removed 5 bases from V and 9 bases from J, with 11 bases in between. CDR3 size: 12 residues. The CDR3 loop is CASSPLGPEQFF. CDR3 nucleotides: TGTGCCAGCAGCCCACTGGGGCCTGAGCAGTTCTTC.

The genes are TRBV6-5 and TRBJ2-1; possibly TRBD2 for D (6 bases). Trimming took 6 bases from V and 6 from J, leaving 27 bases between them. The CDR3 is 18 amino acids. Looked up from germline, CDR1 is MNHEY and CDR2 is SVGAGI. CDR3 DNA sequence: TGTGCCAGCAGCCATCGGGGTAGGGAGGCCCTCGGGAGCAATGAGCAGTTCTTC. Protein: CASSHRGREALGSNEQFF.

The CDR3 DNA is TGCAGTGCTAGCCTGCGTACCTACGAGCAGTACTTC. This sequence encodes CSASLRTYEQYF. The chain has TRBV20-1 and TRBJ2-7; D gene ambiguous. The CDR3 runs 12 residues. V was trimmed by 3 bases and J by 2 bases, leaving 8 bases between them. CDR1 is DFQATT, CDR2 SNEGSKA, per germline (reference sequence).

This clonotype was counted at least ten times. The J gene is TRBJ2-7, the V gene TRBV5-5, with 8 bases lining up with TRBD2. Trimming removed 0 bases from V and 3 bases from J; junction bases left unmatched: 5. Germline CDR1 is SGHKS and CDR2 is YYEKEE (reference sequence). The length of the CDR3 is 15 residues. The CDR3 coding sequence is TGTGCCAGCAGCTTGGACGGGAGGGCCGACTACGAGCAGTACTTC. It is translated as CASSLDGRADYEQYF.

The chain has TRBV5-1 and TRBJ2-7; D gene uncertain. CDR3 length: 13 amino acids. Per the germline V gene, CDR1 is SGHRS and CDR2 is YFSETQ. V was clipped by 5 bases and J by 6 bases, with 15 bases between them. Here the CDR3 DNA reads TGCGCCAGCAGAGTTGACACGGTCGGCGAGCAGTACTTC. The encoded protein is CASRVDTVGEQYF. Using reference TRBV5-1 and TRBJ2-7 for the parts outside the CDR3, the full variable domain is KAGVTQTPRYLIKTRGQQVTLSCSPISGHRSVSWYQQTPGQGLQFLFEYFSETQRNKGNFPGRFSGRQFSNSRSEMNVSTLELGDSALYLCASRVDTVGEQYFGPGTRLTVT.

This clonotype was counted only a few times. The CDR3 nucleotides read TGTGCCAGCAGCTTAGATCCCCGGTACAATGAGCAGTTCTTC. Translated, it gives CASSLDPRYNEQFF. The V and J genes are TRBV11-2 and TRBJ2-1; no firm D call. Trimming left V 0 bases short and J 4 bases short, with 7 bases between. The CDR3 sequence is 14 residues long. The V gene's germline CDR1 is SGHAT and CDR2 FQNNGV.

This chain joins TRBV5-6 and TRBJ2-7; TRBD1 might be the D (5 bases). V was trimmed by 7 bases and J by 3 bases, leaving 14 bases between them. This CDR3 region has 13 residues. Germline CDR1 reads SGHDT; CDR2 reads YYEEEE. CDR3 DNA: TGTGCCAGCGGCCTCAGGGTGCTCTACGAGCAGTACTTC. Protein product: CASGLRVLYEQYF.

The genes are TRBV20-1 and TRBJ2-2; possibly TRBD1 for D (6 bases). Germline V gene lookup returns CDR1 DFQATT and CDR2 SNEGSKA (reference sequence). The length of the CDR3 is 15 residues. V lost 3 bases, J lost 5 bases, and 16 bases lay in between. The CDR3 loop is CSASGFRGSTGELFF. The CDR3 DNA reads as TGCAGTGCTAGCGGTTTCAGGGGCTCGACCGGGGAGCTGTTTTTT.

This clonotype was recorded a few times. This rearrangement joins TRBV19 to TRBJ2-2; D is unclear. The CDR3 consists of 12 residues. Trimming took off 6 bases at V and 4 bases at J, with 6 bases between the two ends. Germline assignment: CDR1 LNHDA and CDR2 SQIVND (reference sequence). DNA of the CDR3: TGTGCCAGTAGAAAGCGCACCGGGGAGCTGTTTTTT. Translation gives CASRKRTGELFF.

This clonotype was recorded at least ten times. The genes are TRBV7-2 and TRBJ1-2; TRBD1 is a possible D gene (5 bases). V was clipped by 0 bases and J by 4 bases, with 6 bases between them. This CDR3 is built from 13 residues. CDR1 is SGHTA, CDR2 FQGNSA, per germline. In DNA, the CDR3 is TGTGCCAGCAGCTTAGCAGGGGCCTATGGCTACACCTTC. This sequence encodes CASSLAGAYGYTF.

This sequence joins TRBV20-1 and TRBJ1-6; D is perhaps TRBD1 (5 bases). This CDR3 has 18 residues. CDR1 DFQATT and CDR2 SNEGSKA come from the germline V gene (reference sequence). Trimming took 1 base from V and 0 from J, leaving 16 bases between them. The CDR3 DNA reads TGCAGTGCTAGAGGGCTTCCTCGACAGCGCTCCTATAATTCACCCCTCCACTTT. This sequence encodes CSARGLPRQRSYNSPLHF.

This clonotype was observed at least ten times. The rearrangement joins TRBV6-5 to TRBJ2-7; the match to TRBD1 covers 9 bases. CDR3 length: 15 residues. J was trimmed by 4 bases and V by 0 bases; bases with no gene match: 4. CDR1 and CDR2 (germline): MNHEY, SVGAGI. The CDR3 DNA is TGTGCCAGCAGTTACTCCGGGACAGGGTTTTACGAGCAGTACTTC. This codes for CASSYSGTGFYEQYF.

This clonotype was counted at least ten times. The chain joins TRBV29-1 to TRBJ2-1; 7 bases map to TRBD2. V was clipped by 6 bases and J by 9 bases; unmatched bases: 11. The V gene's germline CDR1 is SQVTM and CDR2 ANQGSEA. The CDR3 loop spans 13 amino acids. The CDR3 reads CSVVGGGLGEQFF. The CDR3 DNA reads TGCAGCGTGGTTGGCGGGGGATTAGGTGAGCAGTTCTTC.

This clonotype was seen many times. The chain has TRBV13 and TRBJ1-3; D unclear. The germline V gene has CDR1 PRHDT and CDR2 FYEKMQ (reference sequence). CDR3 length: 13 residues. With 3 bases removed from V and 2 bases from J, the gap between germline ends came to 5 bases. CDR3 region: CASSFQPGNTIYF. The CDR3 bases are TGTGCCAGCAGCTTTCAACCTGGAAACACCATATATTTT.

The V call is TRBV6-1, the J call TRBJ2-1; 14 bases align to TRBD2. J lost 7 bases, V lost 4 bases, and 3 bases had no gene match. The CDR3 is 15 amino acids. Germline V CDR1 and CDR2: MNHNS, SASEGT. In DNA form, the CDR3 reads TGTGCCAGCAGTGTGACTAGCGGGGGGGGTAATGAGCAGTTCTTC. Its protein product is CASSVTSGGGNEQFF.

At least ten counts were recorded for this clonotype. The gene calls are TRBV7-6 and TRBJ2-3; TRBD2 matches at 9 bases. J gave up 7 bases and V 1 base, and 12 bases lay outside the gene matches. The germline V gene has CDR1 SGHVS and CDR2 FNYEAQ. This CDR3 spans 17 amino acids. The CDR3: CASSLGAAGGGLNTQYF. The CDR3 region has the DNA TGTGCCAGCAGCTTAGGTGCGGCGGGGGGGGGCCTTAATACGCAGTATTTT.

This clonotype was observed a few times. The chain combines TRBV4-1 with TRBJ1-1; D unclear. The CDR3 has 15 residues. The V gene's germline CDR1 is MGHRA and CDR2 YSYEKL. V was clipped by 1 base and J by 3 bases, with 12 bases between them. DNA for the CDR3: TGCGCCAGCAGCCAAGTTTACACCGCTTACACTGAAGCTTTCTTT. It yields the protein CASSQVYTAYTEAFF.